These T cell receptor beta chains were read from a single sample in a study of shared clonotypes between healthy human individuals. Generated by immunoSEQ multiplex PCR, the TCRdb table keeps only in-frame clones and is missing some. The table has around 330,000 clones, approximately 74% seen once. Sequenced: memory CD4+ T cells sorted from blood. The receptors were sampled from a man younger than 40 in good health. The CDR3 runs from the conserved cysteine through the conserved F or W. D genes are given only for firm matches. Where a row states a size, it is once, few, many or the class of an expanded clone; other rows omit it.

TRBD1,TRBV15,NA,TRBJ2-5,TGTGCCACCAGCAGAGCGACAGGGGCCCAAGAGACCCAGTACTTC,CATSRATGAQETQYF
NA,TRBV6-1,NA,TRBJ1-2,TGTGCCAGCAGGGCACTCGGAACCGGAGGCTATGGCTACACCTTC,CASRALGTGGYGYTF
TRBD1,TRBV7-9,NA,TRBJ1-1,TGTGCCAGCAGCTTAGGACAGGGCGGAAACACTGAAGCTTTCTTT,CASSLGQGGNTEAFF
TRBD2,TRBV6-1,NA,TRBJ2-1,TGTGCCAGCAGTGAAAAGGAAGGAGGGGGACTAGCGGTCAATGAGCAGTTCTTC,CASSEKEGGGLAVNEQFF
NA,TRBV4-1,few,TRBJ2-1,TGCGCCAGCAGCCAAGCGGCTACCGTCAATGAGCAGTTCTTC,CASSQAATVNEQFF
NA,TRBV19,NA,TRBJ1-3,TGTGCCAGTAGTCCGGACTCAACGCGGGGAAACACCATATATTTT,CASSPDSTRGNTIYF
NA,TRBV28,few,TRBJ2-7,TGTGCCAGCAGTTTATCAGGATCTCGCGAGCAGTACTTC,CASSLSGSREQYF
NA,TRBV19,NA,TRBJ2-7,TGTGCCAGTAAAAAACGGACGGATAGCTCCTACGAGCAGTACTTC,CASKKRTDSSYEQYF
TRBD2,TRBV11-2,NA,TRBJ2-5,TGTGCCAGCAGCCGAGGACTAGCGGGAGGGAGGGAGACCCAGTACTTC,CASSRGLAGGRETQYF
NA,TRBV2,NA,TRBJ1-1,TGTGCCAGCAGCTCGACATCCCGGCACACTGAAGCTTTCTTT,CASSSTSRHTEAFF
NA,TRBV2,NA,TRBJ2-1,TGTGCCAGCCGGAAGATCCCTGTGGATGAGCAGTTCTTC,CASRKIPVDEQFF
TRBD1,TRBV19,NA,TRBJ1-3,TGTGCCAGTAGGGGACAGGCGACGAGCTCTGGAAACACCATATATTTT,CASRGQATSSGNTIYF
NA,TRBV21-1,NA,TRBJ2-7,TGTGCCAGCAGCAAGGGAGCCCAGACTCATCTGGAGAACGAGCAGTACTTC,CASSKGAQTHLENEQYF
NA,TRBV28,NA,TRBJ1-2,TGTGCCAGCAGTTTCTTCCGGGACGGATGGGAGGGAGGCTATGGCTACACCTTC,CASSFFRDGWEGGYGYTF
NA,TRBV28,NA,TRBJ2-7,TGTGCCAGCAGTTTAGCAGGATTTTACGAGCAGTACTTC,CASSLAGFYEQYF
TRBD2,TRBV6-1,NA,TRBJ2-7,TGTGCCAGCAGTCTAGCGTCTAGCGGGAGCTACGAGCAGTACTTC,CASSLASSGSYEQYF
NA,TRBV4-3,NA,TRBJ2-7,TGCGCCAGCAGCCAAGTTCGTGGCCACGAGCAGTACTTC,CASSQVRGHEQYF
NA,TRBV7-2,NA,TRBJ1-5,TGTGCCAGCAGCTTCGGGGGCAATCAGCCCCAGCATTTT,CASSFGGNQPQHF
NA,TRBV10-3,NA,TRBJ2-3,TGTGCCATCAGTGCACAGGACACTAGCACAGATACGCAGTATTTT,CAISAQDTSTDTQYF
NA,TRBV5-4,NA,TRBJ2-7,TGTGCCAGCAGACCGGAGGTAGGGGGTAACGAGCAGTACTTC,CASRPEVGGNEQYF
TRBD2,TRBV30,NA,TRBJ2-2,TGTGCCGCGAAGGGGACTAGCGGGGCTACCGGGGAGCTGTTTTTT,CAAKGTSGATGELFF
TRBD2,TRBV10-3,NA,TRBJ2-3,TGTGCCATCAGTGACCCCCTAGCGGGAGTCACAGATACGCAGTATTTT,CAISDPLAGVTDTQYF
NA,TRBV5-4,few,TRBJ2-7,TGTGCCAGCAGCTTGAACGGGATCTACGAGCAGTACTTC,CASSLNGIYEQYF
NA,TRBV5-6,few,TRBJ1-3,TGTGCCAGCAGCTTGCAGCGAAACACCATATATTTT,CASSLQRNTIYF
TRBD2,TRBV10-3,once,TRBJ2-5,TGTGCCATCAGTGGCCCTCGGACAGAACTAGCGGGGAAACAAGAGACCCAGTACTTC,CAISGPRTELAGKQETQYF
TRBD2,TRBV6-5,NA,TRBJ2-5,TGTGCCAGCAGTTACTCGAGACGGCGGGAGGGCCCCCAGTACTTC,CASSYSRRREGPQYF
TRBD1,TRBV7-8,NA,TRBJ2-7,TGTGCCAGCAGCTTAGCGGCAGGGGGCGGTTGGAACGAGCAGTACTTC,CASSLAAGGGWNEQYF
TRBD2,TRBV27,NA,TRBJ2-2,TGTGCCAGCAGCTACGGACTAGCGGGTAACACCGGGGAGCTGTTTTTT,CASSYGLAGNTGELFF
NA,TRBV10-3,NA,TRBJ2-1,TGTGCCATCAGTGAGCCTACAGGGACGCAGTTCTTC,CAISEPTGTQFF
NA,TRBV6-1,once,TRBJ1-5,TGTGCCAGCGTCAGCTTCAATCAGCCCCAGCATTTT,CASVSFNQPQHF
TRBD1,TRBV9,few,TRBJ1-5,TGTGCCAGCAGCGCTGGACAGGGGGATCAGCCCCAGCATTTT,CASSAGQGDQPQHF
TRBD2,TRBV5-1,NA,TRBJ2-1,TGCGCCAGCAGCCTAATAGCGGGATCCTACAATGAGCAGTTCTTC,CASSLIAGSYNEQFF
TRBD1,TRBV15,NA,TRBJ1-5,TGTGCCACCAGCAGGACAGGGTTGGGCCAGCCCCAGCATTTT,CATSRTGLGQPQHF
TRBD1,TRBV4-1,NA,TRBJ2-7,TGCGCCAGCAGCCAACCCGGGACAGCAGCCTACGAGCAGTACTTC,CASSQPGTAAYEQYF
NA,TRBV7-8,NA,TRBJ1-2,TGTGCCAGCAGCTTAAGGACGGACTCGGGAGGCTACACCTTC,CASSLRTDSGGYTF
TRBD1,TRBV9,NA,TRBJ1-2,TGTGCCAGCAGCGAGGGATCAGGGGGCTCCTATGGCTACACCTTC,CASSEGSGGSYGYTF
TRBD2,TRBV6-5,NA,TRBJ2-7,TGTGCCAGCAGTCTCGGACTAGCGGGAGCCTACGAGCAGTACTTC,CASSLGLAGAYEQYF
TRBD2,TRBV5-4,NA,TRBJ2-3,TGTGCCAGCAGCTTAGCGGGATGGGGCGGAGATACGCAGTATTTT,CASSLAGWGGDTQYF
NA,TRBV2,NA,TRBJ1-5,TGTGCCAGCGGTGGGGGGCTGAATCAGCCCCAGCATTTT,CASGGGLNQPQHF
TRBD1,TRBV7-2,once,TRBJ2-7,TGTGCCAGCAGCATAGACAGGGGGCAGACCTACGAGCAGTACTTC,CASSIDRGQTYEQYF
NA,TRBV2,NA,TRBJ2-7,TGTGCCAGCAGGGGGGGTGCCTACGAGCAGTACTTC,CASRGGAYEQYF
TRBD2,TRBV9,NA,TRBJ2-3,TGTGCCAGCAGCACTAGCGGACGCACAGATACGCAGTATTTT,CASSTSGRTDTQYF
NA,TRBV4-3,NA,TRBJ2-7,TGCGCCAGCAGCCAAAATAGGGACGGGTCCTACGAGCAGTACTTC,CASSQNRDGSYEQYF
NA,TRBV5-1,NA,TRBJ1-3,TGCGCCAGCAGCCCGACGGCAACCTCCTCTGGAAACACCATATATTTT,CASSPTATSSGNTIYF
TRBD1,TRBV29-1,few,TRBJ2-7,TGCAGCCACGGGACAGGGATCGACGAGCAGTACTTC,CSHGTGIDEQYF